This passage covers 29 T cell receptor beta chains from one sample sequenced in a study of cytomegalovirus exposure and HLA in healthy donors. The study ran its PCR with 60 Vbeta and 13 Jbeta primers. Clones were sequenced by immunoSEQ multiplex PCR, and TCRdb holds only the in-frame ones, with some missing. The table includes 160,000 or so clones, roughly 80% detected once. The sequenced sample was PBMCs. Receptors originate from a woman aged 50 to 65 in good health and CMV-seronegative.

The chain couples TRBV9 to TRBJ2-3; 13 bases are a match to TRBD2. CDR1 and CDR2 from the germline V gene are SGDLS and YYNGEE. The junction had 9 bases not matched to a gene; V was cut back by 3 bases and J by 2 bases. The CDR3 sequence is 18 residues long. CDR3: CASSAGLAGRTDTDTQYF. In DNA form, the CDR3 reads TGTGCCAGCAGCGCGGGACTAGCGGGGAGAACAGACACAGATACGCAGTATTTT.

In its sample, this clone was seen once. In nucleotides, the CDR3 is TGTGCCAGCACCCCCGGGGGAAGCAATCAGCCCCAGCATTTT. Translation gives CASTPGGSNQPQHF. The chain has TRBV7-2 and TRBJ1-5, with D possibly TRBD1 on 5 matching bases. This CDR3 spans 14 amino acids. Germline V lookup: CDR1 SGHTA, CDR2 FQGNSA. The V end was cut by 7 bases, the J end by 1 base, with 11 bases between.

J is TRBJ2-5 and V is TRBV10-1, with 10 bases that match TRBD2. The J call may be mistaken, given a closer DNA end match to TRBJ2-7. There are 13 residues in the CDR3. Germline V gene data show CDR1 as WNHNN and CDR2 as SYGVQD (reference sequence). The CDR3 sequence is CASSSSGRDEQYF. DNA of the CDR3: TGCGCCAGCAGTTCTAGCGGGAGAGACGAGCAGTACTTC.

This chain joins TRBV2 and TRBJ1-1, with a weak D call TRBD1 (5 bases). Germline V gene sequence: CDR1 SNHLY, CDR2 FYNNEI. V lost 6 bases to trimming and J lost 7 bases, with 9 bases between them. The CDR3 spans 11 residues. The CDR3 DNA sequence: TGTGCCAGCAGAGTCAGGGATGAAGCTTTCTTT. It specifies CASRVRDEAFF.

The CDR3 spells CASSPKGGLTDTQYF. Here the CDR3 DNA reads TGTGCCAGCAGCCCAAAGGGGGGGCTCACAGATACGCAGTATTTT. The gene calls are TRBV7-9 and TRBJ2-3, with D perhaps TRBD2 (7 bases). The ends were cut back, 5 bases at V and 2 bases at J, with 14 bases in the middle. CDR1 is SEHNR, CDR2 FQNEAQ, per germline (reference sequence). This CDR3 region has 15 residues.

The CDR3 bases are TGTGCCAGCAGCAGGGGACTAGCGGGAGATCTGAGCACAGATACGCAGTATTTT. The encoded protein is CASSRGLAGDLSTDTQYF. The chain couples TRBV5-6 to TRBJ2-3; 14 nucleotides agree with TRBD2. J was trimmed by 0 bases and V by 4 bases; bases with no gene match: 7. The CDR3 contains 18 residues. Germline V CDR1 and CDR2: SGHDT, YYEEEE.

This chain uses TRBV6-5 with TRBJ2-6; D is ambiguous. The CDR3 is made up of 16 amino acids. CDR1 is MNHEY, CDR2 SVGAGI, per germline. Trimming removed 4 bases from V and 0 bases from J, with 10 bases in between. CDR3 in DNA: TGTGCCAGCAGTTCGCAGGCTTACTCTGGGGCCAACGTCCTGACTTTC. Translation gives CASSSQAYSGANVLTF.

This clone came up once. The gene calls are TRBV9 and TRBJ2-2; D might be TRBD1 (6 bases). Germline V gene sequence: CDR1 SGDLS, CDR2 YYNGEE. Trimming shortened V by 0 bases and J by 8 bases, and 20 bases separated the two germline ends. The CDR3 length is 17 residues. The CDR3 DNA sequence: TGTGCCAGCAGCGTAGCACCCCTCAGGCAGGGGCAGGGGGAGCTGTTTTTT. Protein: CASSVAPLRQGQGELFF.

This chain joins TRBV11-3 and TRBJ2-1; 12 positions match TRBD2. After removal of 1 base from V and 5 bases from J, the junction contained 3 bases not matched to a gene. This CDR3 spans 16 amino acids. From germline, CDR1 is SGHNT and CDR2 YENEEA. CDR3 in amino acids: CASSLGTSGTNNEQFF. CDR3 in DNA: TGTGCCAGCAGCTTAGGGACTAGCGGGACTAACAATGAGCAGTTCTTC.

To note about this clone: A read error may produce the germline difference seen at one junction end. The J gene is TRBJ1-2, the V gene TRBV7-9; D ambiguous. Germline V gives CDR1 SEHNR, CDR2 FQNEAQ (reference sequence). The CDR3 covers 12 residues. The CDR3 sequence: CSSSLSSYGYTF. The CDR3 DNA follows: TGTTCCAGCAGCTTATCGAGCTATGGCTACACCTTC.

The rearrangement uses TRBV4-2 and TRBJ2-3; D unresolved. This CDR3 contains 16 residues. Germline lookup yields CDR1 LGHNA and CDR2 YNFKEQ. V dropped 1 base and J dropped 2 bases, with 13 bases sitting between them. The CDR3 bases are TGTGCCAGCAGCCAAGGAGGTTCGTCCCTCACAGATACGCAGTATTTT. This translates into CASSQGGSSLTDTQYF.

The rearrangement uses TRBV29-1 and TRBJ1-5; 9 bases match TRBD1. This CDR3 comprises 14 residues. With 4 bases clipped from V and 9 bases from J, the junction kept 10 bases outside the gene matches. Germline-derived CDR1 and CDR2 are SQVTM and ANQGSEA. Here the CDR3 reads CSVGDPGQGGPQHF. Here the CDR3 DNA reads TGCAGCGTTGGTGATCCGGGACAGGGTGGGCCCCAGCATTTT.

A few counts support this clone. The same CDR3 can be traced to other DNA sequences in this sample. The CDR3, as DNA: TGTGCCAGCAGTGAAGGCGGGAGAAGCACAGATACGCAGTATTTT. This translates into CASSEGGRSTDTQYF. The gene calls are TRBV6-1 and TRBJ2-3, with 7 bases lining up with TRBD2. V shed 1 base, J shed 0 bases, and the junction held 1 base outside the gene matches. The V gene's germline CDR1 is MNHNS and CDR2 SASEGT. This CDR3 region has 15 residues.

This clone has more than one count but fewer than ten. The chain combines TRBV29-1 with TRBJ2-3; D perhaps matches TRBD2 (7 bases). The CDR3 is 14 amino acids. The V gene's germline CDR1 is SQVTM and CDR2 ANQGSEA. Trimming took 7 bases from V and 4 from J, leaving 18 bases between them. The DNA of the CDR3 is TGCAGCGCTGGGTTCGGGGGGCGTTCAGATACGCAGTATTTT. It encodes CSAGFGGRSDTQYF.

V is TRBV27 and J is TRBJ1-2; TRBD1 is a possible D gene (5 bases). Trimming pared 6 bases from V and 4 bases from J, leaving 15 bases between. CDR3 length: 14 amino acids. CDR1 MNHEY and CDR2 SMNVEV come from the germline V gene (reference sequence). In nucleotides, the CDR3 is TGTGCCAGCAGGATATCCGGGGGATTCTATGGCTACACCTTC. Translating gives CASRISGGFYGYTF.

This clone was counted a single time. V and J are TRBV4-3 and TRBJ2-1; D gene uncertain. Per germline, CDR1 LGHNA and CDR2 YSLEER. CDR3 size: 18 residues. The germline V and J ends were trimmed by 0 bases and 0 bases, with 15 bases remaining between them. CDR3 DNA: TGCGCCAGCAGCCAAGATCCGCCGACACTGAGCTCCTACAATGAGCAGTTCTTC. It specifies CASSQDPPTLSSYNEQFF.

This clone came up once. This sequence joins TRBV7-9 and TRBJ2-7; D is unresolved. Germline V gene data show CDR1 as SEHNR and CDR2 as FQNEAQ (reference sequence). There are 12 residues in the CDR3. The germline V and J ends were trimmed by 2 bases and 5 bases, with 7 bases remaining between them. CDR3 coding DNA: TGTGCCAGCAGCTTATATACAGACGAGCAGTACTTC. It is translated as CASSLYTDEQYF. The full variable domain, rest sourced from reference TRBV7-9 and TRBJ2-7, is DTGVSQNPRHKITKRGQNVTFRCDPISEHNRLYWYRQTLGQGPEFLTYFQNEAQLEKSRLLSDRFSAERPKGSFSTLEIQRTEQGDSAMYLCASSLYTDEQYFGPGTRLTVT.

V gene TRBV11-2 combines with J gene TRBJ2-5, with D tentatively TRBD2 (7 bases). The CDR3 spans 18 residues. V was pared by 2 bases and J by 5 bases, with 24 bases between. Germline V gene lookup returns CDR1 SGHAT and CDR2 FQNNGV. The CDR3 reads CASSLRGNKGLTGETQYF. DNA for the CDR3: TGTGCCAGCAGCTTACGAGGGAATAAGGGACTAACAGGGGAGACCCAGTACTTC.

The chain links TRBV11-3 to TRBJ2-5; TRBD1 matches at 10 bases. Looked up from germline, CDR1 is SGHNT and CDR2 is YENEEA. Trimming at V came to 5 bases and at J to 5 bases, leaving 2 bases not matched to a gene. The CDR3 loop spans 13 amino acids. CDR3 sequence reads: CASSQDRGETQYF. The DNA of the CDR3 is TGTGCCAGCAGCCAGGACAGGGGGGAGACCCAGTACTTC. Variable domain in full (rest from reference TRBV11-3 and TRBJ2-5): EAGVVQSPRYKIIEKKQPVAFWCNPISGHNTLYWYLQNLGQGPELLIRYENEEAVDDSQLPKDRFSAERLKGVDSTLKIQPAELGDSAVYLCASSQDRGETQYFGPGTRLLVL.

The rearrangement links TRBV19 to TRBJ2-7; 9 bases are shared with TRBD1. The CDR3 is 15 residues long. CDR1 and CDR2 from the germline V gene are LNHDA and SQIVND (reference sequence). The J segment lost 8 bases and the V segment lost 5 bases, leaving 13 bases of the junction unmatched. The CDR3 region has the DNA TGTGCCAGTAGTCCTTCCGGGACAGGGAGTCGCAAGCAGTACTTC. Translation gives CASSPSGTGSRKQYF.

Remarks on this clone: The germline gene is not matched at one end of the junction; a read error may be the cause. The chain couples TRBV7-9 to TRBJ2-3; TRBD2 agrees at 12 bases. The germline V gene encodes CDR1 SEHNR and CDR2 FQNEAQ (reference sequence). CDR3 length: 19 amino acids. For the CDR3, the DNA is TGTTCCAGCAGCTTTATAGGAGGACTAGCGGGGAAACGCGTAGATACGCAGTATTTT. It codes for CSSSFIGGLAGKRVDTQYF. The complete variable domain, with remaining parts taken from reference TRBV7-9 and TRBJ2-3, reads DTGVSQNPRHKITKRGQNVTFRCDPISEHNRLYWYRQTLGQGPEFLTYFQNEAQLEKSRLLSDRFSAERPKGSFSTLEIQRTEQGDSAMYLCSSSFIGGLAGKRVDTQYFGPGTRLTVL.

DNA of the CDR3: TGTGCCAGCAGCGCCACTGGGGGGAGCACCGGGGAGCTGTTTTTT. This codes for CASSATGGSTGELFF. The V call is TRBV11-2, the J call TRBJ2-2; perhaps TRBD2 as D (6 bases). V shed 5 bases and J shed 4 bases, with 14 bases lying between them. Germline V gene lookup returns CDR1 SGHAT and CDR2 FQNNGV. The length of the CDR3 is 15 residues. The full variable domain, its missing parts supplied by reference TRBV11-2 and TRBJ2-2, is EAGVAQSPRYKIIEKRQSVAFWCNPISGHATLYWYQQILGQGPKLLIQFQNNGVVDDSQLPKDRFSAERLKGVDSTLKIQPAKLEDSAVYLCASSATGGSTGELFFGEGSRLTVL.

The rearrangement links TRBV10-3 to TRBJ1-2, with D possibly matching TRBD1 (6 bases). The CDR3 has 13 amino acids. Trimming removed 10 bases from V and 0 bases from J, with 12 bases in between. Germline values: CDR1 ENHRY, CDR2 SYGVKD. CDR3 region: CATTGTTNYGYTF. The CDR3 DNA sequence: TGTGCCACTACAGGGACGACTAACTATGGCTACACCTTC.

The gene calls are TRBV19 and TRBJ2-1; a possible D gene is TRBD2 (7 bases). Trimming shortened V by 0 bases and J by 5 bases, and 11 bases separated the two germline ends. This CDR3 is 15 amino acids long. CDR1 and CDR2 (germline): LNHDA, SQIVND (reference sequence). DNA for the CDR3: TGTGCCAGTAGTATAGAAGGGGGGGCGAACAATGAGCAGTTCTTC. Translating it yields CASSIEGGANNEQFF.

The chain uses TRBV4-2 and TRBJ2-2; D not resolved. The V end lost 3 bases, the J end lost 6 bases, and 11 bases lay between the germline ends. The germline gives CDR1 LGHNA, CDR2 YNFKEQ. CDR3 length: 14 amino acids. The CDR3 loop is CASSHAEVAGELFF. CDR3 nucleotide sequence: TGTGCCAGCAGCCACGCCGAGGTGGCCGGGGAGCTGTTTTTT.

The V and J genes are TRBV2 and TRBJ1-2; D ambiguous. With 4 bases removed from V and 7 bases from J, the gap between germline ends came to 13 bases. This CDR3 has 13 amino acids. Germline V gene lookup returns CDR1 SNHLY and CDR2 FYNNEI. CDR3 nucleotide sequence: TGTGCCAGCAGTGGTCTGGTAGCAGTTGGCTACACCTTC. Translating gives CASSGLVAVGYTF.

The chain combines TRBV5-4 with TRBJ2-5, with D hard to call. The last part of the DNA fits TRBJ2-7 better; the J call may be wrong. CDR1 and CDR2 from the germline V gene are SGHNT and YYREEE (reference sequence). The CDR3 contains 15 residues. CDR3 coding DNA: TGTGCCAGCAGCCTCCGTTCCGTCTCCCCTAACGAGCAGTACTTC. It specifies CASSLRSVSPNEQYF.

The genes are TRBV6-1 and TRBJ2-7, with a possible D match to TRBD1 (6 bases). V dropped 5 bases and J dropped 1 base, with 15 bases sitting between them. The CDR3 contains 15 residues. CDR1 is MNHNS and CDR2 is SASEGT in the germline V gene. CDR3 nucleotides: TGTGCCAGCAGTAAAACCTTGACAGGTTCCTACGAGCAGTACTTC. Its translation is CASSKTLTGSYEQYF.

This sequence joins TRBV7-2 and TRBJ2-5; possibly TRBD1 for D (5 bases). The V and J ends lost 5 bases and 5 bases respectively, with 12 bases between them. This CDR3 has 13 residues. Per germline, CDR1 SGHTA and CDR2 FQGNSA. The DNA for the CDR3 is TGTGCCAGCAGCACAGAAAGGGGTGAGACCCAGTACTTC. This translates into CASSTERGETQYF. Combining the CDR3 with reference TRBV7-2 and TRBJ2-5 gives the whole variable domain GAGVSQSPSNKVTEKGKDVELRCDPISGHTALYWYRQSLGQGLEFLIYFQGNSAPDKSGLPSDRFSAERTGGSVSTLTIQRTQQEDSAVYLCASSTERGETQYFGPGTRLLVL.